Described below is a single T cell receptor beta chain sequence and its context. The data originate from a study of blood T cell repertoires in COVID-19. In the study overall: Donors in the United States, Italy and Spain gave samples during acute or convalescent COVID-19. The analysed material was cDNA or gDNA that came from T cells, B-cell-depleted T cells, or PBMCs.

Losses at the gene ends were 1 base for V and 6 bases for J; bases not matched to a gene: 5. Looked up from germline, CDR1 is SGHDN and CDR2 is FVKESK. The CDR3 loop spans 14 amino acids. Repertoires were generated with immunoSEQ multiplex PCR, while TCRdb's copy carries only in-frame clones and drops some. The sample has about 44,000 clones, about 87% seen once; the top ten hold 1% to 1.5%. This sequence was found in a woman aged 40 to 50 with acute or convalescent COVID-19. Sequencing was carried out using peripheral blood. The chain couples TRBV14 to TRBJ1-1; 7 positions agree with TRBD1. This CDR3 reads CASSQVGGLAEAFF. CDR3 nucleotides: TGTGCCAGCAGCCAAGTAGGGGGCTTGGCTGAAGCTTTCTTT.